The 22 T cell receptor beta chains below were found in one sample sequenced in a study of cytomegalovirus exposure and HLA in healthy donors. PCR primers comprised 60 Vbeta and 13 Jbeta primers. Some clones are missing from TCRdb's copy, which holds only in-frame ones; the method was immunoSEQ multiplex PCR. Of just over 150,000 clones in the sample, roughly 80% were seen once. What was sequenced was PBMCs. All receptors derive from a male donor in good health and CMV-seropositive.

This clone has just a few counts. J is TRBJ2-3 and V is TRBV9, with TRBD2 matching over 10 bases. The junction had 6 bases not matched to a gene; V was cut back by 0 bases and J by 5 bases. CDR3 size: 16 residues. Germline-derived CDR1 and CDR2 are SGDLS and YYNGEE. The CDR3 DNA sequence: TGTGCCAGCAGCGTAGGTAGCGGGAGGCCGGGAGATACGCAGTATTTT. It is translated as CASSVGSGRPGDTQYF.

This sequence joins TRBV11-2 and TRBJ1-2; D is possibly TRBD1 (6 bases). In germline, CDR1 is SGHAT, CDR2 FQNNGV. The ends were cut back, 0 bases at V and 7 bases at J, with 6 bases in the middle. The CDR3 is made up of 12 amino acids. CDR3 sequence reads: CASSLEGGGYTF. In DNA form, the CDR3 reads TGTGCCAGCAGCTTAGAAGGGGGTGGCTACACCTTC.

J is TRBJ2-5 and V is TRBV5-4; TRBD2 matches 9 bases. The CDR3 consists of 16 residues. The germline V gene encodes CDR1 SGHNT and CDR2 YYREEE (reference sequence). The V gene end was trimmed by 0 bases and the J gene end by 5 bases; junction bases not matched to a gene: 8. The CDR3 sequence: CASSLGGRALGETQYF. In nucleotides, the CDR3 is TGTGCCAGCAGCTTGGGCGGGAGGGCCCTCGGGGAGACCCAGTACTTC.

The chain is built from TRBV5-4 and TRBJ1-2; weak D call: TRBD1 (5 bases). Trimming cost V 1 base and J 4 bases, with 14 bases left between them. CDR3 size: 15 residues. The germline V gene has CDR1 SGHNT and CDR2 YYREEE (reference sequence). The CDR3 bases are TGTGCCAGCAGCTTGTTAGGGGAAGGATTCTATGGCTACACCTTC. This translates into CASSLLGEGFYGYTF.

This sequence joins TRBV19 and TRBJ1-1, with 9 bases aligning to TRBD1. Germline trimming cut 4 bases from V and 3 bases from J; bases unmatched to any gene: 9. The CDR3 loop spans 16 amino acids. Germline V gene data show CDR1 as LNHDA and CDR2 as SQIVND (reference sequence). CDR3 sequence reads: CASSTAQGAFDTEAFF. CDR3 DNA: TGTGCCAGTAGTACAGCACAGGGGGCCTTCGACACTGAAGCTTTCTTT.

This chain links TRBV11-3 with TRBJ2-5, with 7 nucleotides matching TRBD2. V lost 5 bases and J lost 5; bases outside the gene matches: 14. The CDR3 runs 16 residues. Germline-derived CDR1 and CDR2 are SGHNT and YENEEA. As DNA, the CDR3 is TGTGCCAGCAGCACCGGGACTAACCCAGCGAGGGAGACCCAGTACTTC. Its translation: CASSTGTNPARETQYF. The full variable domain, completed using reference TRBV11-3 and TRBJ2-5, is EAGVVQSPRYKIIEKKQPVAFWCNPISGHNTLYWYLQNLGQGPELLIRYENEEAVDDSQLPKDRFSAERLKGVDSTLKIQPAELGDSAVYLCASSTGTNPARETQYFGPGTRLLVL.

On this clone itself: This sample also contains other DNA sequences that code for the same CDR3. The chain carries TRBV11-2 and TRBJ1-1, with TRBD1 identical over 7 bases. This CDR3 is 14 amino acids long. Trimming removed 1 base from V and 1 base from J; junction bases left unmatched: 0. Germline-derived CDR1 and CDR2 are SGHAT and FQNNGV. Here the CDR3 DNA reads TGTGCCAGCAGCTTAGGGACAGGGAACACTGAAGCTTTCTTT. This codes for CASSLGTGNTEAFF.

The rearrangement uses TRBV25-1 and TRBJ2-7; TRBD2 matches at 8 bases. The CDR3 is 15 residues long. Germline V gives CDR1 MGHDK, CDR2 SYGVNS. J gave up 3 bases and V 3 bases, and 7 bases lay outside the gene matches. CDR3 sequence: CASSDPGTRSYEQYF. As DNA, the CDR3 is TGTGCCAGCAGTGATCCGGGGACTAGGAGCTACGAGCAGTACTTC.

CDR3 nucleotide sequence: TGTGCCAGCAGTCGAAGCGGGAACCATGAGCAGTTCTTC. Translation gives CASSRSGNHEQFF. This chain links TRBV9 with TRBJ2-1; 7 bases map to TRBD2. Germline lookup yields CDR1 SGDLS and CDR2 YYNGEE. With 5 bases clipped from V and 8 bases from J, the junction kept 7 bases outside the gene matches. The CDR3 runs to 13 residues.

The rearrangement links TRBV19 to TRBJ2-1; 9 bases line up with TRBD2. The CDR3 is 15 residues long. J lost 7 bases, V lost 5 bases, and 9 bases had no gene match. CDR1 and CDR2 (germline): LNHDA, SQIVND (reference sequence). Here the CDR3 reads CASSGGLALSNEQFF. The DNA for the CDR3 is TGTGCCAGTAGTGGGGGACTAGCTTTATCGAATGAGCAGTTCTTC.

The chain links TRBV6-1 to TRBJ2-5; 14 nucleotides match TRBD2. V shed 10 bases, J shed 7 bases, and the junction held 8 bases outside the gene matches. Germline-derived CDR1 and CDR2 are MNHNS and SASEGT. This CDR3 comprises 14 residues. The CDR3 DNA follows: TGTGCCATCGGGACTAGCGGGAGAGTAGCGACCCAGTACTTC. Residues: CAIGTSGRVATQYF.

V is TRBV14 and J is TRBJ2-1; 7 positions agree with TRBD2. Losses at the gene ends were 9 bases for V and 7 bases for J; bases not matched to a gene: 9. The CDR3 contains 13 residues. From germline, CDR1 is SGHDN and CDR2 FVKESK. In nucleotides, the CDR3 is TGTGCCAGTGGACTAGTTCCCGGGAATGAGCAGTTCTTC. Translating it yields CASGLVPGNEQFF.

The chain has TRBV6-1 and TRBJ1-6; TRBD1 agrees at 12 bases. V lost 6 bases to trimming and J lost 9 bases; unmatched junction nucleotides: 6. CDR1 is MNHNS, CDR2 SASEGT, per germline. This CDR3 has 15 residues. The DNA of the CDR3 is TGTGCCAGCAGCCTTGGGACAGGGGGCGTTTCACCCCTCCACTTT. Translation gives CASSLGTGGVSPLHF.

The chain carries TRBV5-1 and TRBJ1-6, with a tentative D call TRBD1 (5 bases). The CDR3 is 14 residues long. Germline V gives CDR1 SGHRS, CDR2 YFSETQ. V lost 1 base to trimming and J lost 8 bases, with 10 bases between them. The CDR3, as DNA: TGCGCCAGCAGCTTGTCTCTAGGGGATTCACCCCTCCACTTT. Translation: CASSLSLGDSPLHF. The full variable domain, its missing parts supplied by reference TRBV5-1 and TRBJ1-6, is KAGVTQTPRYLIKTRGQQVTLSCSPISGHRSVSWYQQTPGQGLQFLFEYFSETQRNKGNFPGRFSGRQFSNSRSEMNVSTLELGDSALYLCASSLSLGDSPLHFGNGTRLTVT.

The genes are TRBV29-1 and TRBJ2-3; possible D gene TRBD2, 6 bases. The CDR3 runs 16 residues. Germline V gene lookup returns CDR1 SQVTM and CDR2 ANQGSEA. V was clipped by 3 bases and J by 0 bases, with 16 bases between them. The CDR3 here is CSVEEGYRTSTDTQYF. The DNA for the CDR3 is TGCAGCGTTGAGGAGGGTTACAGAACTAGCACAGATACGCAGTATTTT.

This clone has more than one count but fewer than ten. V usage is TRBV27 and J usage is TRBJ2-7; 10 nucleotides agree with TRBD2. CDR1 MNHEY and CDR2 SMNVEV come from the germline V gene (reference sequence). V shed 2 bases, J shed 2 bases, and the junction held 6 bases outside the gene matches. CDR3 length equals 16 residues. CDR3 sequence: CASSLSGLAETYEQYF. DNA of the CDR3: TGTGCCAGCAGTTTAAGTGGACTAGCGGAGACCTACGAGCAGTACTTC.

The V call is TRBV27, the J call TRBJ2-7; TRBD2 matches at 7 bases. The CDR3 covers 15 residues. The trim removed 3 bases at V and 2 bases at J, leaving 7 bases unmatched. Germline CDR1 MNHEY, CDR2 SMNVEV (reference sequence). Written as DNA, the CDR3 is TGTGCCAGCAGTTTCGACCTAGCGGTGACCTACGAGCAGTACTTC. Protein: CASSFDLAVTYEQYF.

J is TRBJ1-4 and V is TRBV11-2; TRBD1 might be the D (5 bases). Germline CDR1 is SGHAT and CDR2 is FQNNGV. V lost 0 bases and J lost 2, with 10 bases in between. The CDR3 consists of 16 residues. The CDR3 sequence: CASSLDWQGTNEKLFF. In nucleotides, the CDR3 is TGTGCCAGCAGCTTAGATTGGCAGGGTACTAATGAAAAACTGTTTTTT.

CDR3 loop: CASSPPLATNEKLFF. The CDR3 DNA sequence: TGTGCCAGCTCACCACCACTCGCAACTAATGAAAAACTGTTTTTT. This sequence joins TRBV18 and TRBJ1-4; D uncertain. Germline V gene sequence: CDR1 KGHSH, CDR2 LQKENI. The CDR3 extends over 15 amino acids. The V gene lost 0 bases and the J gene lost 0 bases, with 5 bases spanning the gap.

The chain's CDR3 is CASAPGATNEKLFF. DNA of the CDR3: TGCGCCAGCGCCCCGGGGGCAACTAATGAAAAACTGTTTTTT. The chain carries TRBV5-1 and TRBJ1-4, with D possibly being TRBD1 (5 bases). Between the trimmed V and J ends, which lost 7 bases and 0 bases, there was a span of 10 bases. The CDR3 is 14 residues long. Germline assignment: CDR1 SGHRS and CDR2 YFSETQ. The full variable domain, completed using reference TRBV5-1 and TRBJ1-4, is KAGVTQTPRYLIKTRGQQVTLSCSPISGHRSVSWYQQTPGQGLQFLFEYFSETQRNKGNFPGRFSGRQFSNSRSEMNVSTLELGDSALYLCASAPGATNEKLFFGSGTQLSVL.

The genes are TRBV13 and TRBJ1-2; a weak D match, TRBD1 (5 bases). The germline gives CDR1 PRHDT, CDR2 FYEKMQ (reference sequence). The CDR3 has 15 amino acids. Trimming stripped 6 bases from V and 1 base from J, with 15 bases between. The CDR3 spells CASSDWGPDNYGYTF. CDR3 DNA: TGTGCCAGCAGTGACTGGGGCCCGGATAACTATGGCTACACCTTC.

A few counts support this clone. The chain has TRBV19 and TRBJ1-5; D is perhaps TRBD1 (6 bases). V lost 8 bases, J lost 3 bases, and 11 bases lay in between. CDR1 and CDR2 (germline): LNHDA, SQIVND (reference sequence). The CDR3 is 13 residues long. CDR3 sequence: CASQGTYNQPQHF. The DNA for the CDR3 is TGTGCCAGTCAAGGGACATACAATCAGCCCCAGCATTTT.